This T cell receptor beta chain appears in the sequencing data of a study of early T cells in non-severe SARS-CoV-2 infection. For the study at large: Bulk RNA taken from unsorted whole blood was sequenced, leaving chains unpaired.

This clonotype was recorded a few times. V lost 1 base and J lost 4, with 13 bases in between. This CDR3 region has 16 residues. Looked up from germline, CDR1 is KGHDR and CDR2 is SFDVKD. Molecules of cDNA were individually given unique molecular identifiers that were attached to them. TCRdb reprocessed the 5' RACE reads with MiXCR, giving one entry per CDR3 protein. The table has tens of thousands of distinct CDR3 sequences, 6.5% to 7.5% seen once. The chain joins TRBV24-1 to TRBJ2-1; either TRBD1 or TRBD2 may supply D (6 bases each). The receptor's source is an adult who was a healthcare worker with PCR-confirmed SARS-CoV-2 infection or an uninfected control (not recorded which). The starting material was whole blood, obtained at baseline. The CDR3 loop is CATSDFEGGLYNEQFF. CDR3 DNA: TGTGCCACCAGTGATTTCGAGGGGGGCTTGTACAATGAGCAGTTCTTC.